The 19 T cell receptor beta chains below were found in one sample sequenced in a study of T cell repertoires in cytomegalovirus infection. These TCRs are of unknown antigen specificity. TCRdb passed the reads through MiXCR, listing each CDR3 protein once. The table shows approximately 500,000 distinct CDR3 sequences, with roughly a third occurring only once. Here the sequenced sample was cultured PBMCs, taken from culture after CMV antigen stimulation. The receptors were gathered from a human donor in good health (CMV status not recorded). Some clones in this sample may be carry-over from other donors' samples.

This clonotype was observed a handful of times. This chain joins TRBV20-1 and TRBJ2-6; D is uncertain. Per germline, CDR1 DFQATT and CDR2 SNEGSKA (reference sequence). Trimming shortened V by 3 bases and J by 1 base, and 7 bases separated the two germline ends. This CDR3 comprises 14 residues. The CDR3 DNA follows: TGCAGTGCTAGGGGGTCGTCTGGGGCCAACGTCCTGACTTTC. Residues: CSARGSSGANVLTF.

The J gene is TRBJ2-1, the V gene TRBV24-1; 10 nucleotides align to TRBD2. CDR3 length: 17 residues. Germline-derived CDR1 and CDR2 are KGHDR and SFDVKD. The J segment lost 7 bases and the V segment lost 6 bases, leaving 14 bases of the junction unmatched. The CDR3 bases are TGTGCCACCAGTCATACCGGGACTAGCGAAGGTGAGAATGAGCAGTTCTTC. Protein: CATSHTGTSEGENEQFF.

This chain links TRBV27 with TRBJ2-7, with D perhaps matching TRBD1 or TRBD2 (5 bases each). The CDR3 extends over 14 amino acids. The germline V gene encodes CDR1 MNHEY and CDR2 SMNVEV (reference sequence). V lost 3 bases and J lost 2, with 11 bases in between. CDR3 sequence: CASSFGDHPYEQYF. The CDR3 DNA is TGTGCCAGCAGTTTCGGGGACCACCCCTACGAGCAGTACTTC.

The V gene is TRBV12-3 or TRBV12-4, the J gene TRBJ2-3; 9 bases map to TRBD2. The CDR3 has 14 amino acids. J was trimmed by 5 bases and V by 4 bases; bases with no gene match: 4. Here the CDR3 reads CASSWVSGRDTQYF. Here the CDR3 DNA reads TGTGCCAGCAGTTGGGTTAGCGGGAGAGATACGCAGTATTTT.

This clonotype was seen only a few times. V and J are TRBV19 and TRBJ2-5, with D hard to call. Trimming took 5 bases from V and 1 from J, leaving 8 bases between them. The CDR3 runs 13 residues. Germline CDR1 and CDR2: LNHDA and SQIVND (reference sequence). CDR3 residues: CASSGTAQETQYF. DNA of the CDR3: TGTGCCAGTAGTGGAACGGCCCAAGAGACCCAGTACTTC.

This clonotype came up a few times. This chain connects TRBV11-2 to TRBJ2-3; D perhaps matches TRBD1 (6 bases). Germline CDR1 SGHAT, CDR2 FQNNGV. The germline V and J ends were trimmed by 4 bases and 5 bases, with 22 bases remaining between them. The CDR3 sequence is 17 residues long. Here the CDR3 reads CASSSTGTPFSGDTQYF. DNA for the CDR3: TGTGCCAGCAGCTCTACCGGGACACCCTTCAGCGGAGATACGCAGTATTTT. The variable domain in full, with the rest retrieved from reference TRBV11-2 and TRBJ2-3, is EAGVAQSPRYKIIEKRQSVAFWCNPISGHATLYWYQQILGQGPKLLIQFQNNGVVDDSQLPKDRFSAERLKGVDSTLKIQPAKLEDSAVYLCASSSTGTPFSGDTQYFGPGTRLTVL.

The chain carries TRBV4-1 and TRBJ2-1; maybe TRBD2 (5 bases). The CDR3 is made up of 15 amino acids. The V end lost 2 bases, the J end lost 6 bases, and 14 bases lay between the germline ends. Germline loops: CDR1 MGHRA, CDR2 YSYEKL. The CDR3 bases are TGCGCCAGCAGCCAACAAAGCGGACTCCTCAATGAGCAGTTCTTC. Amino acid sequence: CASSQQSGLLNEQFF.

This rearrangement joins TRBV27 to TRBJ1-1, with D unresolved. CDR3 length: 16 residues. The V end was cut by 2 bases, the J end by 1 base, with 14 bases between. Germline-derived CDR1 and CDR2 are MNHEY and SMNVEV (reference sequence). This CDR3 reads CASSLGLDHENTEAFF. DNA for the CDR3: TGTGCCAGCAGTTTAGGACTAGACCACGAGAACACTGAAGCTTTCTTT.

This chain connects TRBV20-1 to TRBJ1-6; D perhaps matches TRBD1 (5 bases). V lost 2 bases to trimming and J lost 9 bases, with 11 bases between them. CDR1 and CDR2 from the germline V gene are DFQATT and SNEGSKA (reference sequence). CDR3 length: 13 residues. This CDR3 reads CSARSRGVSPLHF. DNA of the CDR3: TGCAGTGCTAGATCCCGGGGGGTTTCACCCCTCCACTTT.

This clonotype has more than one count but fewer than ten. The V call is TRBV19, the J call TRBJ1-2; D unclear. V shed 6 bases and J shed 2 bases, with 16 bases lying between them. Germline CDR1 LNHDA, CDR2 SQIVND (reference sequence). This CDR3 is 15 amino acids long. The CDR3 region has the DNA TGTGCCAGTAGCCCGGCACAGAAAATAAACTATGGCTACACCTTC. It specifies CASSPAQKINYGYTF.

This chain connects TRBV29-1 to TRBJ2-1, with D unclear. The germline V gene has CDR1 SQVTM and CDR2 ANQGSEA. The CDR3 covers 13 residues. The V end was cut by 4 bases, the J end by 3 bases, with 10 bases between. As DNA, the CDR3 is TGCAGCGTTGCGGTCATTAACTACAATGAGCAGTTCTTC. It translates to CSVAVINYNEQFF.

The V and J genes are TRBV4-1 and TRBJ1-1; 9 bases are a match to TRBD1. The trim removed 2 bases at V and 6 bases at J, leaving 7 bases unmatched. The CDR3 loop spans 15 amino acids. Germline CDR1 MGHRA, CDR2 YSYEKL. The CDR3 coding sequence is TGCGCCAGCAGCCAATTCGTACAGGGGGCCGCTGAAGCTTTCTTT. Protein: CASSQFVQGAAEAFF.

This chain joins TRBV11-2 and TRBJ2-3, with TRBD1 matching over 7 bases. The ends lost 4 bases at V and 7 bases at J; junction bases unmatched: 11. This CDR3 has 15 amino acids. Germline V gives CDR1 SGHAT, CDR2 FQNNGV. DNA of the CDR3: TGTGCCAGCAGCTCGGGACAGACCCCTGGAAATACGCAGTATTTT. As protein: CASSSGQTPGNTQYF.

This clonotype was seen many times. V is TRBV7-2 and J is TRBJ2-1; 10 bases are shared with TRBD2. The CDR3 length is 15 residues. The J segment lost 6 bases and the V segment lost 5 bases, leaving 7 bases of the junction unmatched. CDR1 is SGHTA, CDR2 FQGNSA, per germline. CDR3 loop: CASSPRLAGSNEQFF. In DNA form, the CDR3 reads TGTGCCAGCAGCCCCCGACTAGCGGGTAGCAATGAGCAGTTCTTC.

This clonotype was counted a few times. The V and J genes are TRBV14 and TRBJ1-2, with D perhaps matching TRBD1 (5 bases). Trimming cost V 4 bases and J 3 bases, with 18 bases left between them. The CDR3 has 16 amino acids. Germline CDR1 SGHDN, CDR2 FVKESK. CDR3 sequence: CASSPPFQGPYYGYTF. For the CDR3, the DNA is TGTGCCAGCAGCCCCCCTTTCCAGGGCCCCTACTATGGCTACACCTTC.

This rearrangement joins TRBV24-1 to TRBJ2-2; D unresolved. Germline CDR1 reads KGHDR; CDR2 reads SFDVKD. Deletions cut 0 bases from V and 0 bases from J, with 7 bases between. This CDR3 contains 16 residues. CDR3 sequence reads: CATSDLNHANTGELFF. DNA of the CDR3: TGTGCCACCAGTGATTTGAACCACGCGAACACCGGGGAGCTGTTTTTT.

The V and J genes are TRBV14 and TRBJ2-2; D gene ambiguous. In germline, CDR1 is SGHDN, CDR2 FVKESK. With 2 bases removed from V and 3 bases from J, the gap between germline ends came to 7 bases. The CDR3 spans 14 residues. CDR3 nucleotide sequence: TGTGCCAGCAGCCAAAACGGCGACACCGGGGAGCTGTTTTTT. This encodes CASSQNGDTGELFF.

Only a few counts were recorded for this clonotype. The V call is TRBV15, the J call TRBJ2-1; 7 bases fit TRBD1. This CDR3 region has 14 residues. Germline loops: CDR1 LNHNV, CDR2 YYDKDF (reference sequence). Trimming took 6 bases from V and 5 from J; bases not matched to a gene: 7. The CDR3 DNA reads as TGTGCCACCAGACGACAGGGAGAAAACAATGAGCAGTTCTTC. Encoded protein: CATRRQGENNEQFF.

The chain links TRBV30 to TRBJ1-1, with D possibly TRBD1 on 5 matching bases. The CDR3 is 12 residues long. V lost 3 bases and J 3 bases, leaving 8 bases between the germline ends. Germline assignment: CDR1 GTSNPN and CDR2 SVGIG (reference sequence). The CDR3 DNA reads TGTGCCTGGAGGGGACGGGACACTGAAGCTTTCTTT. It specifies CAWRGRDTEAFF.